Presented here are 18 T cell receptor beta chains from one specimen sequenced in a study of blood T cell repertoires in COVID-19. The assay was immunoSEQ multiplex PCR, and TCRdb's table has in-frame clones only and misses some. The sample has about 280,000 clones, about nine tenths seen once. Sequenced: peripheral blood. The receptor source for this set is a woman aged 25 to 39 with COVID-19, enrolled during active disease.

Only a few counts were recorded for this clone. This chain joins TRBV18 and TRBJ2-1, with unresolved D. The germline V gene has CDR1 KGHSH and CDR2 LQKENI. The CDR3 consists of 15 residues. V dropped 0 bases and J dropped 5 bases, with 11 bases sitting between them. CDR3 amino acids: CASSPPLSPNNEQFF. CDR3 DNA sequence: TGTGCCAGCTCACCACCGCTGAGCCCTAACAATGAGCAGTTCTTC.

The chain carries TRBV9 and TRBJ2-3; tentatively, D is TRBD1 (5 bases). Per the germline V gene, CDR1 is SGDLS and CDR2 is YYNGEE. The CDR3 is 15 residues long. Trimming removed 0 bases from V and 3 bases from J, with 11 bases in between. The CDR3 sequence: CASSVGETATDTQYF. For the CDR3, the DNA is TGTGCCAGCAGCGTAGGCGAGACAGCAACAGATACGCAGTATTTT. Supplemented by reference TRBV9 and TRBJ2-3, the full variable domain reads DSGVTQTPKHLITATGQRVTLRCSPRSGDLSVYWYQQSLDQGLQFLIQYYNGEERAKGNILERFSAQQFPDLHSELNLSSLELGDSALYFCASSVGETATDTQYFGPGTRLTVL.

In regard to this clone: A junction end diverges from the germline sequence, so it may reflect a read error. The gene calls are TRBV18 and TRBJ1-3, with 9 bases that match TRBD1. The CDR3 runs to 16 residues. Germline assignment: CDR1 KGHSH and CDR2 LQKENI. DNA of the CDR3: TGTGCCAGCTCATCACCCACAGGGGGCGTCGGAAACACCATATATTTT. This translates into CASSSPTGGVGNTIYF.

This clone was picked up one time. This chain joins TRBV4-3 and TRBJ2-1; D possibly corresponds to TRBD2 (5 bases). Germline lookup yields CDR1 LGHNA and CDR2 YSLEER. V lost 2 bases to trimming and J lost 10 bases, with 15 bases between them. This CDR3 has 14 amino acids. The DNA for the CDR3 is TGCGCCAGCAGCCAAAGTAGCGCCCCCGCGGAGCAGTTCTTC. This translates into CASSQSSAPAEQFF.

The V gene is TRBV6-5, the J gene TRBJ1-4, with D possibly TRBD1 on 5 matching bases. The CDR3 is made up of 13 amino acids. Trimming pared 0 bases from V and 10 bases from J, leaving 9 bases between. The germline V gene has CDR1 MNHEY and CDR2 SVGAGI. CDR3 sequence (DNA): TGTGCCAGCAGTTACTCTGGGGCAGGAAAACTGTTTTTT. Translating gives CASSYSGAGKLFF.

This clone was recorded only once. The chain recombines TRBV7-3 with TRBJ2-2; D might be TRBD2 (6 bases). Trimming removed 5 bases from V and 0 bases from J, with 13 bases in between. This CDR3 comprises 16 residues. Per the germline V gene, CDR1 is SGHTA and CDR2 is FQGTGA. DNA of the CDR3: TGTGCCAGCAGCCCCCAGCGGGCCGCGAACACCGGGGAGCTGTTTTTT. It encodes CASSPQRAANTGELFF.

The chain joins TRBV6-5 to TRBJ2-7; tentative D call: TRBD1 (6 bases). The CDR3 covers 14 residues. The germline V gene has CDR1 MNHEY and CDR2 SVGAGI. Trimming removed 2 bases from V and 2 bases from J, with 10 bases in between. As DNA, the CDR3 is TGTGCCAGCAGTTACGGGGGCGGAACCTACGAGCAGTACTTC. Its protein product is CASSYGGGTYEQYF.

This sequence joins TRBV27 and TRBJ1-3; possibly TRBD1 for D (6 bases). Germline V lookup: CDR1 MNHEY, CDR2 SMNVEV (reference sequence). Trimming shortened V by 2 bases and J by 2 bases, and 10 bases separated the two germline ends. CDR3 length: 15 amino acids. CDR3 loop: CASSLGGAPGNTIYF. The CDR3 DNA reads TGTGCCAGCAGTTTAGGGGGGGCCCCTGGAAACACCATATATTTT.

The CDR3 region has the DNA TGTGCCAGCAGTCCGGGGGGTTACCGGCAGTTCTTC. It encodes CASSPGGYRQFF. The chain employs TRBV7-3 and TRBJ2-1; 7 bases are a match to TRBD2. CDR1 is SGHTA, CDR2 FQGTGA, per germline. J was trimmed by 12 bases and V by 6 bases; bases with no gene match: 8. The CDR3 has 12 amino acids.

The chain is built from TRBV29-1 and TRBJ2-2; 8 positions agree with TRBD2. CDR3 length: 14 amino acids. Trimming took 4 bases from V and 0 from J; bases not matched to a gene: 1. CDR1 and CDR2 from the germline V gene are SQVTM and ANQGSEA. CDR3 nucleotide sequence: TGCAGCGTTGCGGGACTAGCGAACACCGGGGAGCTGTTTTTT. Its translation: CSVAGLANTGELFF.

The chain employs TRBV10-3 and TRBJ1-2; D unclear. V was trimmed by 4 bases and J by 5 bases, leaving 11 bases between them. There are 13 residues in the CDR3. Looked up from germline, CDR1 is ENHRY and CDR2 is SYGVKD. CDR3 region: CAISAANSYGYTF. CDR3 in DNA: TGTGCCATCAGTGCAGCGAACTCTTATGGCTACACCTTC.

The rearrangement uses TRBV6-5 and TRBJ2-7; possibly TRBD1 for D (6 bases). The V end lost 2 bases, the J end lost 0 bases, and 11 bases lay between the germline ends. The CDR3 has 15 residues. In germline, CDR1 is MNHEY, CDR2 SVGAGI. This CDR3 reads CASSYRTVTSYEQYF. The CDR3 coding sequence is TGTGCCAGCAGTTACCGGACAGTTACCTCCTACGAGCAGTACTTC.

The CDR3 bases are TGTGCCTGGAGACCCCGGTTGGAGGGCGAGCTGTTTTTT. Amino acid sequence: CAWRPRLEGELFF. The rearrangement links TRBV30 to TRBJ2-2, with D possibly being TRBD2 (6 bases). V shed 3 bases and J shed 11 bases, with 16 bases lying between them. The CDR3 sequence is 13 residues long. Germline loops: CDR1 GTSNPN, CDR2 SVGIG (reference sequence).

This clone has just one count. V gene TRBV4-2 combines with J gene TRBJ2-1; 12 bases map to TRBD2. Germline CDR1 and CDR2: LGHNA and YNFKEQ. Unmatched junction bases numbered 14, after V lost 1 base and J lost 7 bases. The CDR3 spans 19 residues. CDR3 coding DNA: TGTGCCAGCAGCCAAGTGATGGGCCTAGCGGGAGGGCCGGGGAATGAGCAGTTCTTC. It is translated as CASSQVMGLAGGPGNEQFF.

CDR3 coding DNA: TGTGCCTGGAGTGTAACATCTTCACCCCTCCACTTT. It codes for CAWSVTSSPLHF. This chain joins TRBV30 and TRBJ1-6; no definite D call. This CDR3 has 12 residues. V gave up 0 bases and J gave up 9 bases, with 6 bases separating them. Per germline, CDR1 GTSNPN and CDR2 SVGIG (reference sequence).

The chain links TRBV10-1 to TRBJ1-2; D perhaps matches TRBD1 (5 bases). Trimming left V 10 bases short and J 1 base short, with 10 bases between. The length of the CDR3 is 12 residues. CDR1 is WNHNN, CDR2 SYGVQD, per germline (reference sequence). The CDR3 sequence is CATQGFNYGYTF. CDR3 coding DNA: TGCGCCACGCAGGGATTTAACTATGGCTACACCTTC.

The chain links TRBV3-1 (or the pseudogene TRBV3-2) to TRBJ2-3; the D gene is possibly TRBD2 (5 bases). With 4 bases removed from V and 5 bases from J, the gap between germline ends came to 13 bases. Per the germline V gene, CDR1 is LGHDT and CDR2 is YNNKEL (reference sequence). The CDR3 length is 14 residues. CDR3 DNA sequence: TGTGCCAGCAGCCCAGGACTTCGCAGAGATACGCAGTATTTT. This gives the protein CASSPGLRRDTQYF.

V and J are TRBV5-6 and TRBJ1-2; D is ambiguous. The CDR3 contains 12 residues. The germline gives CDR1 SGHDT, CDR2 YYEEEE. Trimming removed 4 bases at V and 3 bases at J, with 7 bases between. The CDR3 DNA is TGTGCCAGCAGCGTAGAGGACTATGGCTACACCTTC. As protein: CASSVEDYGYTF. The variable domain in full, completed from reference TRBV5-6 and TRBJ1-2, reads DAGVTQSPTHLIKTRGQQVTLRCSPKSGHDTVSWYQQALGQGPQFIFQYYEEEERQRGNFPDRFSGHQFPNYSSELNVNALLLGDSALYLCASSVEDYGYTFGSGTRLTVV.